The next 15 T cell receptor beta chains were all read from a single sample in a study of T-cell memory formation after mild COVID-19. TCRdb ran MiXCR on the 5' RACE reads and lists one entry per CDR3 protein. The table has 40,000 to 60,000 distinct CDR3 sequences, 9.3% seen once. Sequencing input: PBMCs or a T cell subset sorted from them (not recorded which). These receptors were collected from an adult woman who had mild COVID-19 (a few samples of this study predate the infection). Cell type and time point are not known.

This clonotype showed up just a few times. This chain connects TRBV7-3 to TRBJ1-2, with 8 bases lining up with TRBD1. Unmatched junction bases numbered 8, after V lost 4 bases and J lost 4 bases. The CDR3 sequence is 15 residues long. The germline CDR1 and CDR2 sequences are SGHTA and FQGTGA. CDR3 DNA sequence: TGTGCCAGCAGCTCGGGACAGGTTGCGAGCTATGGCTACACCTTC. Translated: CASSSGQVASYGYTF.

This clonotype came up a few times. At one end the junction does not follow the germline gene, possibly because of a read error. J is TRBJ1-1 and V is TRBV5-6, with a weak D call TRBD1 (6 bases). The germline CDR1 and CDR2 sequences are SGHDT and YYEEEE. This CDR3 contains 13 residues. CDR3 loop: CASSLLSGAASVF. In DNA form, the CDR3 reads TGTGCCAGCAGCTTATTGTCAGGGGCCGCCTCTGTATTT.

This clonotype showed up just a few times. The chain recombines TRBV12-3 or TRBV12-4 with TRBJ2-1, with TRBD1 matching over 8 bases. The CDR3 extends over 13 amino acids. The V and J ends lost 3 bases and 9 bases, in that order; junction bases with no gene match: 4. This CDR3 is CASSFGQGGEQFF. In DNA form, the CDR3 reads TGTGCCAGCAGTTTTGGACAGGGTGGTGAGCAGTTCTTC.

This clonotype came up a few times. This chain joins TRBV6-5 and TRBJ1-5; unclear D gene. Germline CDR1 and CDR2: MNHEY and SVGAGI. The V and J ends lost 0 bases and 10 bases respectively, with 16 bases between them. CDR3 size: 15 residues. The CDR3 spells CASSYSGPGISPQHF. As DNA, the CDR3 is TGTGCCAGCAGTTACTCCGGACCGGGAATCAGCCCCCAGCATTTT.

The chain employs TRBV27 and TRBJ1-6, with TRBD1 matching over 8 bases. The CDR3 sequence is 16 residues long. Per germline, CDR1 MNHEY and CDR2 SMNVEV (reference sequence). Unmatched junction bases numbered 16, after V lost 10 bases and J lost 8 bases. CDR3 nucleotides: TGTGCCACCCGACTACGAGGACAGGGAGATGATTCACCCCTCCACTTT. Encoded protein: CATRLRGQGDDSPLHF.

This clonotype was counted ten times or more. The chain combines TRBV12-3 or TRBV12-4 with TRBJ1-5, with TRBD1 as a possible D gene (5 bases). V shed 1 base and J shed 6 bases, with 7 bases lying between them. The CDR3 totals 13 residues. As DNA, the CDR3 is TGTGCCAGCAGTTTAGGGGGCGTTCAGCCCCAGCATTTT. Protein: CASSLGGVQPQHF.

This clonotype has ten or more counts. V and J are TRBV7-9 and TRBJ2-2; no firm D call. Germline values: CDR1 SEHNR, CDR2 FQNEAQ (reference sequence). Trimming shortened V by 3 bases and J by 1 base, and 6 bases separated the two germline ends. The CDR3 extends over 14 amino acids. Here the CDR3 DNA reads TGTGCCAGCAGCTTGTACGAGAACACCGGGGAGCTGTTTTTT. This codes for CASSLYENTGELFF. The whole variable domain, filled in from reference TRBV7-9 and TRBJ2-2, reads DTGVSQNPRHKITKRGQNVTFRCDPISEHNRLYWYRQTLGQGPEFLTYFQNEAQLEKSRLLSDRFSAERPKGSFSTLEIQRTEQGDSAMYLCASSLYENTGELFFGEGSRLTVL.

The chain combines TRBV2 with TRBJ2-3; the match to TRBD2 covers 7 bases. Per the germline V gene, CDR1 is SNHLY and CDR2 is FYNNEI. The CDR3 has 14 amino acids. J was trimmed by 3 bases and V by 1 base; bases with no gene match: 1. The CDR3 coding sequence is TGTGCCAGCAGTGAAGGGGGAGGGACAGATACGCAGTATTTT. This gives the protein CASSEGGGTDTQYF.

This clonotype has a handful of counts. The V gene is TRBV10-3, the J gene TRBJ2-3; tentatively, D is TRBD1 (6 bases). Trimming stripped 10 bases from V and 3 bases from J, with 26 bases between. In germline, CDR1 is ENHRY, CDR2 SYGVKD. CDR3 length: 17 amino acids. CDR3 bases: TGTGCCACCCATCAGTTCGCAGGGTCTAGGGGGACAGATACGCAGTATTTT. This gives the protein CATHQFAGSRGTDTQYF.

A few counts support this clonotype. The chain carries TRBV12-3 or TRBV12-4 and TRBJ2-5; maybe TRBD2 (7 bases). Trimming removed 3 bases at V and 1 base at J, with 12 bases between. CDR3 length equals 15 residues. Written as DNA, the CDR3 is TGTGCCAGCAGTTTGTCCGCGGGGGCCCAAGAGACCCAGTACTTC. This encodes CASSLSAGAQETQYF.

The chain couples TRBV30 to TRBJ1-1; no definite D call. V lost 4 bases and J 7 bases, leaving 16 bases between the germline ends. Germline V gene data show CDR1 as GTSNPN and CDR2 as SVGIG (reference sequence). The CDR3 is 13 amino acids. The CDR3 DNA is TGTGCCTGGATTCAACCTAGGAAGGGTGAAGCTTTCTTT. Its translation: CAWIQPRKGEAFF.

This clonotype is categorized as medium-sized. This chain uses TRBV29-1 with TRBJ2-3; a weak D match, TRBD2 (5 bases). The CDR3 runs 14 residues. Trimming shortened V by 3 bases and J by 2 bases, and 12 bases separated the two germline ends. CDR1 is SQVTM and CDR2 is ANQGSEA in the germline V gene. This CDR3 is CSVDTRGSTDTQYF. In DNA, the CDR3 is TGCAGCGTTGATACCCGCGGGTCCACAGATACGCAGTATTTT.

V gene TRBV19 combines with J gene TRBJ1-4; possibly TRBD1 for D (5 bases). Trimming left V 7 bases short and J 0 bases short, with 6 bases between. The V gene's germline CDR1 is LNHDA and CDR2 SQIVND (reference sequence). CDR3 size: 13 residues. The CDR3 nucleotides are TGTGCCAGTACAGGGACAACTAATGAAAAACTGTTTTTT. Amino acid sequence: CASTGTTNEKLFF.

This chain uses TRBV12-5 with TRBJ1-5; the D gene is possibly TRBD1 (5 bases). Trimming left V 2 bases short and J 4 bases short, with 9 bases between. The length of the CDR3 is 14 residues. From germline, CDR1 is LGHNT and CDR2 FRNRAP. The CDR3 DNA reads as TGTGCTAGTGGTTTGTTGGACACTAATCAGCCCCAGCATTTT. It specifies CASGLLDTNQPQHF. Together with reference TRBV12-5 and TRBJ1-5, the CDR3 gives the full variable domain: DARVTQTPRHKVTEMGQEVTMRCQPILGHNTVFWYRQTMMQGLELLAYFRNRAPLDDSGMPKDRFSAEMPDATLATLKIQPSEPRDSAVYFCASGLLDTNQPQHFGDGTRLSIL.

The chain joins TRBV27 to TRBJ1-5; D is possibly TRBD1 (6 bases). V was cut by 4 bases and J by 3 bases, with 7 bases left in between. This CDR3 has 13 residues. CDR1 and CDR2 (germline): MNHEY, SMNVEV (reference sequence). The CDR3 reads CASSWDINQPQHF. CDR3 DNA sequence: TGTGCCAGCAGTTGGGACATCAATCAGCCCCAGCATTTT.